This T cell receptor beta chain was sequenced during a study of blood T cell repertoires in COVID-19. This CDR3 contains 15 residues. Germline V CDR1 and CDR2: SGHDT, YYEEEE. V trimming: 4 bases; J trimming: 7 bases; junction bases outside the gene matches: 7. Assay: immunoSEQ multiplex PCR; the TCRdb copy retains only in-frame clones and omits some. The table lists some 290,000 clones, roughly 87% of them singletons, with about 2.2% in the top ten. The origin of this receptor is a woman aged 50 to 60 who had recovered from COVID-19. The specimen sequenced was peripheral blood. This rearrangement joins TRBV5-6 to TRBJ2-1, with 11 positions matching TRBD2. The CDR3 protein is CASSVAGGPGNEQFF. The CDR3 region has the DNA TGTGCCAGCAGCGTAGCGGGAGGGCCTGGAAATGAGCAGTTCTTC.